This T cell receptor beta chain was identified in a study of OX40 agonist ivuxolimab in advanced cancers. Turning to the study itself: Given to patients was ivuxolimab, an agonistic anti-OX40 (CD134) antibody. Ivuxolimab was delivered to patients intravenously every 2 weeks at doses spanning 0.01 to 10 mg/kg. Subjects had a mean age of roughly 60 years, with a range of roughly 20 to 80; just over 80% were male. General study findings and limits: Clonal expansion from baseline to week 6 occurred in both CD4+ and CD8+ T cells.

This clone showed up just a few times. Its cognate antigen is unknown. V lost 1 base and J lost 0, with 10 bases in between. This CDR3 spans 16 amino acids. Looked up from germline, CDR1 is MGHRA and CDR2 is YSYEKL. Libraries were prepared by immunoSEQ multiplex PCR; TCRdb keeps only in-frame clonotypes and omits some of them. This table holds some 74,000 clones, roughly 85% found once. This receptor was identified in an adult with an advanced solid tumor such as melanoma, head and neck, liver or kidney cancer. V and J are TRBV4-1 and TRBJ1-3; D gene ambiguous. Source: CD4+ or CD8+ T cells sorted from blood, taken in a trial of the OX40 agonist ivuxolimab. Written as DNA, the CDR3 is TGCGCCAGCAGCCAAGGTGACTCTGGCTCTGGAAACACCATATATTTT. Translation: CASSQGDSGSGNTIYF.